Given below is one T cell receptor beta chain in context. The target antigen is unknown. These data belong to a study of vaccination effects on CD4 cells after COVID-19. For the study at large: Two doses of BNT162b2 or mRNA-1273 vaccine were administered to participants. Sampling occurred 16 days and one week pre-vaccination in two convalescent patients.

Sequencing used immunoSEQ multiplex PCR; TCRdb keeps in-frame clones, though not all of them. The table lists around 50,000 clones, roughly 76% of them singletons. CDR1 SGHRS and CDR2 YFSETQ come from the germline V gene. Trimming left V 5 bases short and J 0 bases short, with 11 bases between. The CDR3 loop spans 15 amino acids. Broader study findings: Substantial clonal contraction characterized both infection- and vaccine-induced clones late after vaccination.

Culturing for 9 to 10 days preceded CD4+ T cell isolation. The person acquired a PCR-confirmed SARS-CoV-2 infection between March and December 2020. The receptor was isolated from a human donor who had a prior SARS-CoV-2 infection. The chain uses TRBV5-1 and TRBJ2-2, with D perhaps assigned TRBD1 or TRBD2 (5 bases each). The sample here was CD4+ T cells from PBMCs cultured without peptide, taken before COVID-19 vaccination. CDR3 sequence: CASSRGASNTGELFF. CDR3 bases: TGCGCCAGCAGTCGAGGGGCATCGAACACCGGGGAGCTGTTTTTT.